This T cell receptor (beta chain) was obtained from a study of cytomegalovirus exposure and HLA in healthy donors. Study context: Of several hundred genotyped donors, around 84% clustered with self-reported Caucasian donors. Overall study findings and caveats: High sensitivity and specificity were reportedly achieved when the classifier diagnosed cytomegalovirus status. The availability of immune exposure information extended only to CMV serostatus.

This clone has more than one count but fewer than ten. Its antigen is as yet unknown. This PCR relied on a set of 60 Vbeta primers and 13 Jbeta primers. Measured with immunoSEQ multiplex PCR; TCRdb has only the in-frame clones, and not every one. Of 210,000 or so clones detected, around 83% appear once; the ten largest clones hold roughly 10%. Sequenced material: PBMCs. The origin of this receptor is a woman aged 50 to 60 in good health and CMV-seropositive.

CDR3 amino acids: CASRRERNEKLFF. The CDR3 nucleotides are TGTGCCAGCAGGCGGGAACGGAATGAAAAACTGTTTTTT. V gene TRBV6-6 combines with J gene TRBJ1-4; no clear D. From germline, CDR1 is MNHNY and CDR2 SVGAGI (reference sequence). The CDR3 is 13 amino acids. The V gene lost 6 bases and the J gene lost 5 bases, with 10 bases spanning the gap.